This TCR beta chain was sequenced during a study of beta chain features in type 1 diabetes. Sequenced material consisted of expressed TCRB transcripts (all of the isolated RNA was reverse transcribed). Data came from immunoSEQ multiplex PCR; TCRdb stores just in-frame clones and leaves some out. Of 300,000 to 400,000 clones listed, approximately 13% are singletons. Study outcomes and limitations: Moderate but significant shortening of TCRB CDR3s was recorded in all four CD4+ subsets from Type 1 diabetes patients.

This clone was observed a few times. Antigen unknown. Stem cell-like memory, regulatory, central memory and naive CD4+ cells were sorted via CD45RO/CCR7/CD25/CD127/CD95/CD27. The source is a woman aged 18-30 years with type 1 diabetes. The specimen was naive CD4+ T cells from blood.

CDR3: CSAPRVGVTDTQYF. Here the CDR3 DNA reads TGCAGCGCCCCTCGGGTAGGGGTCACAGATACGCAGTATTTT. The chain couples TRBV29-1 to TRBJ2-3; D may be TRBD1 (5 bases). The CDR3 spans 14 residues. Trimming shortened V by 7 bases and J by 2 bases, and 16 bases separated the two germline ends. Germline V gene data show CDR1 as SQVTM and CDR2 as ANQGSEA.